These T cell receptor beta chains were read from a single sample in a study of blood T cells in healthy people across ages. MiXCR, run by TCRdb on the 5' RACE reads, gives a single entry per CDR3 protein. The data hold about a million distinct CDR3 sequences, with roughly 43% observed a single time. Sequenced material: blood. These receptors were collected from a man aged 30-40 years in good health. Both conserved end residues are part of each CDR3. The D gene is left open where the match is weak. The listing skips clone size in some rows; elsewhere it reads once, few, many or a size class.

TRBV6-1,TRBJ2-1,16,-,TRBD2,CASSEDAGGPYNEQFF,TGCGCCAGCAGTGAAGACGCGGGGGGGCCCTACAATGAGCAGTTCTTC
TRBV10-3,TRBJ2-3,13,-,-,CAIKSPGTDTQYF,TGTGCCATCAAATCACCCGGTACAGATACGCAGTATTTT
TRBV3-1,TRBJ1-2,17,-,-,CASSPSGRVGLYYGYTF,TGTGCCAGCAGCCCCTCGGGCCGGGTTGGACTTTACTATGGCTACACCTTC
TRBV12-3/TRBV12-4,TRBJ2-1,16,-,-,CASSLGLGVATNEQFF,TGTGCCAGCAGTTTAGGGTTGGGGGTAGCCACAAATGAGCAGTTCTTC
TRBV7-2,TRBJ1-4,15,-,-,CASSLKSGFNEKLFF,TGTGCCAGCAGCTTAAAATCCGGGTTTAATGAAAAACTGTTTTTT
TRBV4-1,TRBJ2-5,13,-,-,CASSQDVGRTQYF,TGCGCCAGCAGCCAAGATGTGGGACGGACCCAGTACTTC
TRBV4-3,TRBJ2-7,15,few,-,CASSHDTSASYEQYF,TGCGCCAGCAGCCACGACACGAGTGCCTCCTACGAGCAGTACTTC
TRBV3-1,TRBJ2-3,16,-,TRBD1,CASSANVGTATDTQYF,TGTGCCAGCAGCGCGAATGTTGGGACAGCGACAGATACGCAGTATTTT
TRBV5-1,TRBJ1-3,14,-,-,CASSRGGEGNTIYF,TGCGCCAGCAGCCGAGGGGGGGAAGGAAACACCATATATTTT
TRBV7-2,TRBJ1-1,16,-,-,CASSPGPSPGGTEAFF,TGTGCCAGCAGCCCAGGACCGAGCCCAGGAGGGACTGAAGCTTTCTTT
TRBV30,TRBJ2-3,15,-,-,CAWSPQRARTDTQYF,TGTGCCTGGAGTCCCCAGCGGGCGCGCACAGATACGCAGTATTTT
TRBV20-1,TRBJ1-2,13,-,-,CSARGDTFYGYTF,TGCAGTGCCCGCGGGGACACCTTCTATGGCTACACCTTC
TRBV24-1,TRBJ2-3,16,few,TRBD2,CATSDRRLAGTDTQYF,TGTGCCACCAGTGACCGCAGACTAGCGGGCACAGATACGCAGTATTTT
TRBV4-1,TRBJ2-1,13,few,-,CASSQRQEGEQFF,TGCGCCAGCAGCCAAAGACAGGAAGGTGAGCAGTTCTTC
TRBV11-3,TRBJ2-2,12,-,-,CASSYVKGELFF,TGTGCCAGCAGCTACGTTAAGGGGGAGCTGTTTTTT
TRBV3-1,TRBJ1-1,15,-,-,CASSPKGVRGTEAFF,TGTGCCAGCAGCCCCAAGGGGGTACGTGGCACTGAAGCTTTCTTT
TRBV28,TRBJ2-6,16,-,TRBD1,CASSLPTGSGANVLTF,TGTGCCAGCAGTTTGCCGACAGGGTCCGGGGCCAACGTCCTGACTTTC
TRBV4-2,TRBJ2-1,15,many,TRBD2,CASSQAGGGGDEQFF,TGTGCCAGCAGCCAAGCGGGCGGGGGGGGCGATGAGCAGTTCTTC
TRBV6-5,TRBJ1-6,14,once,-,CASTNGVANSPLHF,TGTGCCAGCACCAACGGCGTAGCAAATTCACCCCTCCACTTT
TRBV20-1,TRBJ2-7,15,few,-,CSARLGPPTSYEQYF,TGCAGTGCCAGACTAGGGCCGCCGACCTCCTACGAGCAGTACTTC
TRBV12-3/TRBV12-4,TRBJ2-1,13,-,-,CASSLIGSNEQFF,TGTGCCAGCAGTTTGATAGGGAGCAATGAGCAGTTCTTC
TRBV5-6,TRBJ2-7,16,-,TRBD2,CASSLVGGGAINEQYF,TGTGCCAGCAGCTTGGTCGGCGGGGGGGCTATCAACGAGCAGTACTTC
TRBV21-1,TRBJ2-3,16,few,-,CASSNRRYTSTDTQYF,TGTGCCAGCAGCAACAGGCGCTATACTAGCACAGATACGCAGTATTTT
TRBV7-7,TRBJ2-5,14,few,-,CASSLASTQETQYF,TGTGCTAGCAGCTTAGCTAGCACCCAAGAGACCCAGTACTTC
TRBV5-1,TRBJ2-5,15,-,TRBD2,CASSGGTSGQETQYF,TGCGCCAGCAGTGGTGGAACTAGCGGTCAAGAGACCCAGTACTTC
TRBV21-1,TRBJ1-1,12,-,-,CASSGPGRWAFF,TGTGCCAGCAGCGGCCCGGGACGTTGGGCTTTCTTT
TRBV7-2,TRBJ2-1,15,few,TRBD2,CASSFIAGGGSEQFF,TGTGCCAGCAGCTTTATAGCGGGAGGCGGGAGCGAGCAGTTCTTC
TRBV12-3/TRBV12-4,TRBJ2-5,14,-,-,CASSSSGLQETQYF,TGTGCCAGCAGCTCCTCGGGGTTACAAGAGACCCAGTACTTC
TRBV9,TRBJ2-3,17,few,-,CASSASTGTPSTDTQYF,TGTGCCAGCAGCGCTTCAACCGGGACACCGAGCACAGATACGCAGTATTTT
TRBV5-1,TRBJ1-2,14,-,TRBD1,CASSGQGGFDGYTF,TGCGCCAGCAGCGGACAGGGTGGGTTTGATGGCTACACCTTC
TRBV20-1,TRBJ2-1,14,-,TRBD1,CSARSTDRAYEQFF,TGCAGTGCTAGATCCACCGACAGGGCTTACGAGCAGTTCTTC
TRBV29-1,TRBJ2-7,15,-,-,CSVANPGPSSYEQYF,TGCAGCGTTGCTAATCCGGGGCCCAGCTCCTACGAGCAGTACTTC
TRBV20-1,TRBJ1-5,14,-,-,CSASSSLQNQPQHF,TGCAGTGCTAGCAGCTCCCTACAAAATCAGCCCCAGCATTTT
TRBV5-1,TRBJ2-7,11,many,-,CASSFRDEQYF,TGCGCCAGCAGCTTCAGGGACGAGCAGTACTTC
TRBV7-6,TRBJ1-1,16,-,TRBD1,CASSAPTGPLNTEAFF,TGTGCCAGCAGCGCACCGACAGGGCCCTTGAACACTGAAGCTTTCTTT
TRBV12-3/TRBV12-4,TRBJ2-3,15,-,-,CASSFNDRGTDTQYF,TGTGCCAGCAGTTTCAATGACAGAGGCACAGATACGCAGTATTTT
TRBV20-1,TRBJ1-1,11,-,TRBD1,CSAGGGGEAFF,TGCAGTGCAGGGGGCGGGGGTGAAGCTTTCTTT
TRBV9,TRBJ1-1,14,-,-,CASSVEEGRPEAFF,TGTGCCAGCAGCGTAGAGGAGGGGAGGCCTGAAGCTTTCTTT
TRBV7-2,TRBJ2-5,17,many,-,CASSQRAGAIVQETQYF,TGTGCCAGCAGCCAACGGGCGGGGGCGATCGTCCAAGAGACCCAGTACTTC
TRBV12-3/TRBV12-4,TRBJ1-1,12,-,-,CASSPRPSEAFF,TGTGCCAGCAGTCCCCGTCCAAGTGAAGCTTTCTTT
TRBV4-3,TRBJ1-4,16,-,-,CASSQDDRRYGEKLFF,TGCGCCAGCAGCCAAGATGATCGTCGATACGGTGAAAAACTGTTTTTT
TRBV28,TRBJ2-5,13,few,TRBD1,CASSGTEATKQYF,TGTGCCAGCAGTGGGACAGAAGCTACGAAGCAGTACTTC
TRBV4-2,TRBJ2-5,16,-,TRBD2,CASSQRERGGLGEQYF,TGTGCCAGCAGCCAACGAGAGCGGGGGGGTCTAGGGGAGCAGTACTTC
TRBV3-1,TRBJ2-7,11,many,-,CASSRSYEQYF,TGTGCCAGCAGCCGCTCCTACGAGCAGTACTTC
TRBV20-1,TRBJ2-4,11,few,-,CSAWDGNIQYF,TGCAGTGCTTGGGACGGAAACATTCAGTACTTC
TRBV30,TRBJ1-2,12,-,-,CACNRAFYGYTF,TGTGCCTGCAACAGGGCTTTCTATGGCTACACCTTC
TRBV28,TRBJ2-3,13,-,-,CTRSGAAERTQYF,TGTACACGGTCCGGGGCAGCAGAGAGGACGCAGTATTTT
TRBV3-1,TRBJ2-2,16,-,-,CASSQADTSNTGELFF,TGTGCCAGCAGCCAAGCTGACACGTCGAACACCGGGGAGCTGTTTTTT
TRBV3-1,TRBJ2-7,13,few,TRBD1,CASSLRTGGEQYF,TGTGCCAGCAGCCTACGGACAGGGGGCGAGCAGTACTTC
TRBV7-9,TRBJ1-1,14,few,TRBD1,CASSRLGQGTEAFF,TGTGCCAGCAGCCGCCTTGGACAGGGCACTGAAGCTTTCTTT
TRBV20-1,TRBJ2-1,15,-,TRBD2,CSARGAASGGNEQFF,TGCAGTGCTAGAGGGGCGGCTAGCGGGGGGAATGAGCAGTTCTTC
TRBV3-1,TRBJ2-5,16,-,-,CASSQTGTSLSETQYF,TGTGCCAGCAGCCAAACCGGGACTTCCCTGTCGGAGACCCAGTACTTC
TRBV5-1,TRBJ2-5,15,many,TRBD2,CASSIAGTRQETQYF,TGCGCCAGCAGCATAGCCGGGACTAGACAGGAGACCCAGTACTTC
TRBV6-1,TRBJ2-3,15,-,-,CASSEPGGRRDTQYF,TGTGCCAGCAGTGAACCGGGGGGCCGAAGAGATACGCAGTATTTT
TRBV10-3,TRBJ2-7,15,-,-,CAISETDRSSYEQYF,TGTGCCATCAGTGAAACCGACAGGAGCTCCTACGAGCAGTACTTC
TRBV29-1,TRBJ2-2,13,-,-,CSVPTGNTGELFF,TGCAGCGTCCCGACAGGGAACACCGGGGAGCTGTTTTTT
TRBV6-5,TRBJ1-6,14,-,-,CASSYERMNSPLHF,TGTGCCAGCAGTTACGAACGGATGAATTCACCCCTCCACTTT
TRBV5-1,TRBJ2-1,16,few,TRBD2,CASSRYDGRGYNEQFF,TGCGCCAGCAGCAGATACGACGGGAGGGGCTACAATGAGCAGTTCTTC
TRBV7-6,TRBJ2-7,13,few,-,CASSEALGYEQYF,TGTGCCAGCAGCGAGGCTCTAGGCTACGAGCAGTACTTC
TRBV12-3/TRBV12-4,TRBJ2-1,15,-,-,CASRDSTYPLDEQFF,TGTGCCAGCCGGGACTCCACCTATCCCTTAGATGAGCAGTTCTTC